This TCR beta chain was identified in a study of technical replicates of blood from four donors. TCRdb's table, derived via immunoSEQ multiplex PCR, lists solely in-frame clones and lacks some. The table lists some 80,000 clones, approximately 94% of them singletons, with 0.38% in the top ten. The germline V gene encodes CDR1 SNHLY and CDR2 FYNNEI. Trimming removed 11 bases at V and 6 bases at J, with 19 bases between. The CDR3 runs 13 residues. Sequencing was done on a sample of T cells isolated from PBMCs. The chain combines TRBV2 with TRBJ2-5; possibly TRBD1 for D (6 bases). The sequence was collected from a human donor in good health. The CDR3 bases are TGTGCCCGAGCAGGGGTCGGGATAAAGACCCAGTACTTC. This encodes CARAGVGIKTQYF.